This entry features one T cell receptor (beta chain) sequence. This sample is drawn from a study of blood T cell repertoires in COVID-19. Looking at the study overall: The origin of the acute and convalescent COVID-19 samples was the United States, Italy and Spain. T cells, B-cell-depleted T cells, or PBMCs provided the cDNA or gDNA that served as material.

There are 14 residues in the CDR3. Trimming shortened V by 2 bases and J by 1 base, and 8 bases separated the two germline ends. The germline gives CDR1 SGHAT, CDR2 FQNNGV. One Seattle source followed patients from active infection through their disease course. Methods used by the authors: Reference gene primer amplification in the assay estimated nucleated cell counts. Profiled with immunoSEQ multiplex PCR; TCRdb holds only in-frame clones, not every one. V and J calls and clone size are those listed in that table; D and trimming were worked out from the DNA. The data show around 120,000 clones, around 90% seen once.

The chain combines TRBV11-2 with TRBJ1-1; no clear D. Sequencing was done on a sample of peripheral blood. This receptor was obtained from a woman aged 55-70 years with COVID-19, enrolled during active disease. The CDR3 sequence: CASSLFSRNTEAFF. CDR3 coding DNA: TGTGCCAGCAGCTTATTTTCTCGGAACACTGAAGCTTTCTTT.